These 9 T cell receptor beta chains share one sample of origin, sequenced in a study of cytomegalovirus exposure and HLA in healthy donors. Primers for the PCR totalled 60 Vbeta and 13 Jbeta. Here immunoSEQ multiplex PCR was the method, and the copy in TCRdb shows in-frame clones only, minus some. The sample has under 150,000 clones; around 72% are singletons. The specimen was PBMCs. These receptors were taken from a woman aged 40 to 50 in good health and CMV-seronegative.

The chain joins TRBV2 to TRBJ1-3, with 8 bases identical to TRBD1. Germline V gene lookup returns CDR1 SNHLY and CDR2 FYNNEI. Losses at the gene ends were 2 bases for V and 4 bases for J; bases not matched to a gene: 1. The CDR3 totals 14 residues. CDR3 coding DNA: TGTGCCAGCAGTGAACAGGGGGCAGGAAACACCATATATTTT. Translating it yields CASSEQGAGNTIYF.

The rearrangement uses TRBV10-2 and TRBJ2-4; 7 nucleotides match TRBD2. Germline assignment: CDR1 WSHSY and CDR2 SAAADI. Trimming cost V 8 bases and J 0 bases; bases outside gene matches: 10. CDR3 length equals 16 residues. The CDR3 is CASAAGEGLAKNIQYF. The CDR3 nucleotides are TGCGCCAGCGCGGCCGGGGAGGGGTTAGCCAAAAACATTCAGTACTTC.

J is TRBJ2-3 and V is TRBV7-2, with a possible D match to TRBD2 (5 bases). Germline V lookup: CDR1 SGHTA, CDR2 FQGNSA. V lost 5 bases and J lost 2, with 11 bases in between. The CDR3 has 14 residues. CDR3 amino acids: CASSHPGNTDTQYF. Here the CDR3 DNA reads TGTGCCAGCAGCCACCCCGGGAACACAGATACGCAGTATTTT.

The chain carries TRBV7-9 and TRBJ1-2; no firm D call. The CDR3 runs to 11 residues. Looked up from germline, CDR1 is SEHNR and CDR2 is FQNEAQ (reference sequence). The CDR3 loop is CSAGANYGYTF. The CDR3 bases are TGTTCCGCCGGGGCTAACTATGGCTACACCTTC.

This chain connects TRBV6-1 to TRBJ1-6; D gene unclear. The CDR3 consists of 16 residues. V was trimmed by 4 bases and J by 0 bases, leaving 10 bases between them. Germline CDR1 MNHNS, CDR2 SASEGT. CDR3 loop: CASSVRGSSYNSPLHF. The CDR3 coding sequence is TGTGCCAGCAGTGTTCGGGGAAGCTCCTATAATTCACCCCTCCACTTT.

The chain recombines TRBV7-8 with TRBJ2-1; TRBD2 matches 14 bases. V dropped 5 bases and J dropped 6; count of bases not matched to a gene: 9. This CDR3 comprises 17 residues. Germline V gene sequence: CDR1 SGHVS, CDR2 FQNEAQ. CDR3 in amino acids: CASSARLAGGAGNEQFF. The CDR3, as DNA: TGTGCCAGCAGCGCGCGACTAGCGGGAGGGGCGGGCAATGAGCAGTTCTTC.

The rearrangement links TRBV18 to TRBJ1-1; tentatively, D is TRBD1 (6 bases). The CDR3 loop spans 15 amino acids. CDR1 is KGHSH and CDR2 is LQKENI in the germline V gene. V was trimmed by 4 bases and J by 1 base, leaving 13 bases between them. The CDR3 sequence is CASSLEKTGNTEAFF. CDR3 in DNA: TGTGCCAGCTCACTAGAAAAGACAGGGAACACTGAAGCTTTCTTT. Looking up the rest from reference TRBV18 and TRBJ1-1 gives the full variable domain: NAGVMQNPRHLVRRRGQEARLRCSPMKGHSHVYWYRQLPEEGLKFMVYLQKENIIDESGMPKERFSAEFPKEGPSILRIQQVVRGDSAAYFCASSLEKTGNTEAFFGQGTRLTVV.

CDR3 nucleotides: TGTGCCAGCAGTCAGAACAGGGACACTGAAGCTTTCTTT. Protein sequence: CASSQNRDTEAFF. The chain combines TRBV2 with TRBJ1-1; possible D gene TRBD1, 6 bases. The CDR3 has 13 amino acids. V was clipped by 5 bases and J by 3 bases, with 10 bases between them. Germline V lookup: CDR1 SNHLY, CDR2 FYNNEI.

This chain connects TRBV29-1 to TRBJ1-1; D is unclear. The germline V gene has CDR1 SQVTM and CDR2 ANQGSEA. With 2 bases removed from V and 0 bases from J, the gap between germline ends came to 4 bases. This CDR3 is 12 amino acids long. The CDR3 sequence: CSVESVNTEAFF. CDR3 nucleotides: TGCAGCGTTGAATCGGTGAACACTGAAGCTTTCTTT.